This T cell receptor (beta chain) was documented in a study of T cells in Graves' hyperthyroidism and ophthalmopathy. This CDR3 has 14 residues. CDR1 DFQATT and CDR2 SNEGSKA come from the germline V gene (reference sequence). V shed 4 bases, J shed 8 bases, and the junction held 11 bases outside the gene matches. Diagnoses rested on clinical symptoms, serum thyroxine and TRAb, thyroid ultrasound and orbital computed tomography. Any symptoms of ophthalmopathy came after the first hyperthyroidism diagnosis, from which the blood sample dates. TCR beta CDR3 region amplification was performed from RNA transcripts. Using the HTBI primer set, a first-round RT-PCR was run on the TCR CDR3. TCRdb re-derived calls from the multiplex PCR reads in MiXCR, one entry per CDR3 protein. This sample has 600,000 to 850,000 distinct CDR3 sequences, with over 15% found just once. The sample holds many counts of this clonotype. No antigen is known for it.

Findings and caveats of the study: Most thyroid clonotypes expanded above 0.001 appeared in blood too.

This sequence originates from a woman aged 50 to 65 with Graves' hyperthyroidism that later progressed to Graves' ophthalmopathy. The rearrangement links TRBV20-1 to TRBJ2-1; 7 positions match TRBD1. Sequences were obtained from blood. CDR3 residues: CSANRQGTRDEQFF. The CDR3 nucleotides read TGCAGTGCTAACCGACAGGGAACACGCGATGAGCAGTTCTTC.